These 6 T cell receptor beta chains came from one sample sequenced in a study of cytomegalovirus exposure and HLA in healthy donors. It was with 60 Vbeta and 13 Jbeta primers that the PCR ran. Some clones are missing from TCRdb's copy, which holds only in-frame ones; the method was immunoSEQ multiplex PCR. The sample consists of 150,000 to 250,000 clones, 70% to 80% of them appearing once. Sample: PBMCs. The source of these receptors is a girl aged 5 to 17 in good health and CMV-seropositive.

The J gene is TRBJ2-2, the V gene TRBV5-6; 7 positions match TRBD1. CDR1 is SGHDT, CDR2 YYEEEE, per germline. V lost 0 bases and J lost 3; bases outside the gene matches: 11. The CDR3 is 18 residues long. In nucleotides, the CDR3 is TGTGCCAGCAGCTTGGCCCTGGGACAGCTAGACTACACCGGGGAGCTGTTTTTT. Residues: CASSLALGQLDYTGELFF.

This chain connects TRBV5-1 to TRBJ2-1, with 9 bases aligning to TRBD2. This CDR3 is built from 12 residues. Looked up from germline, CDR1 is SGHRS and CDR2 is YFSETQ. Trimming cost V 7 bases and J 4 bases; bases outside gene matches: 0. The CDR3 nucleotides read TGCGCCAGCGCGGGGGGGTACAATGAGCAGTTCTTC. The encoded protein is CASAGGYNEQFF.

This chain connects TRBV6-5 to TRBJ2-7; 10 bases agree with TRBD1. Germline lookup yields CDR1 MNHEY and CDR2 SVGAGI. This CDR3 comprises 14 residues. With V trimmed by 10 bases and J by 4 bases, 10 bases remained unmatched. Written as DNA, the CDR3 is TGTGCCACAGGGGGTGGACAGGGGGGTTACGAGCAGTACTTC. Residues: CATGGGQGGYEQYF.

This sequence joins TRBV27 and TRBJ2-3; 8 bases match TRBD2. The CDR3 contains 17 residues. V shed 6 bases and J 0 bases; nucleotides not matched to a gene: 11. The germline V gene has CDR1 MNHEY and CDR2 SMNVEV (reference sequence). This CDR3 is CASSPLFRGGSTDTQYF. The CDR3 DNA reads TGTGCCAGCAGCCCCCTTTTCCGGGGGGGTAGCACAGATACGCAGTATTTT.

This chain joins TRBV23-1 and TRBJ1-2, with D possibly TRBD1 on 5 matching bases. Being an ORF, TRBV23-1 has a function that is uncertain. With 0 bases removed from V and 7 bases from J, the gap between germline ends came to 12 bases. The CDR3 runs to 14 residues. The CDR3, as DNA: TGCGCCAGCAGTCAATCTGCGGGACCTGCTGGCTACACCTTC. Protein: CASSQSAGPAGYTF.

This clone showed up many times. This rearrangement joins TRBV6-5 to TRBJ2-7; possible D gene TRBD2, 5 bases. Trimming took 0 bases from V and 4 from J, leaving 13 bases between them. The CDR3 is 15 amino acids. The germline V gene has CDR1 MNHEY and CDR2 SVGAGI. Written as DNA, the CDR3 is TGTGCCAGCAGTTACTCACCGATCGGGAATTACGAGCAGTACTTC. Protein sequence: CASSYSPIGNYEQYF.